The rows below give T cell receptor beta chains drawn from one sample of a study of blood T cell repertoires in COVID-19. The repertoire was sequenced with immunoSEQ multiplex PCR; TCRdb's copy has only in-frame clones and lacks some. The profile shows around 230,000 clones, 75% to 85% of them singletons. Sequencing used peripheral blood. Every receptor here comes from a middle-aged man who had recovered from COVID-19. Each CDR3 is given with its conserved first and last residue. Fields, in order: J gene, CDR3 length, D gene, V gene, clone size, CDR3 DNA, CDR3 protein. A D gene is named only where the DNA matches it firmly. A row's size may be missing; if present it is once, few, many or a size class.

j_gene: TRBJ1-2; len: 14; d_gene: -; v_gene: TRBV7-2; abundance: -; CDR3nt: TGTGCCAGCAGCTTGGGCAGGGGCTACTATGGCTACACCTTC; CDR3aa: CASSLGRGYYGYTF
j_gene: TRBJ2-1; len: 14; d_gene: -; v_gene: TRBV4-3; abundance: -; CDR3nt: TGCGCCAGCAGCCGCGAAAGCTCCTACAATGAGCAGTTCTTC; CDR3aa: CASSRESSYNEQFF
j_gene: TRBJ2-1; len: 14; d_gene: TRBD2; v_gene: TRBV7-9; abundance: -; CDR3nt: TGTGCCAGCAGCTTAGACCGGGAGGGTATTGAGCAGTTCTTC; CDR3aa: CASSLDREGIEQFF
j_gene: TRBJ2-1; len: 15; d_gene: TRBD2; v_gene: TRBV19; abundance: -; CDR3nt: TGTGCCAGCCGTCCGAGGACTAGCGGTTACAATGAGCAGTTCTTC; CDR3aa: CASRPRTSGYNEQFF
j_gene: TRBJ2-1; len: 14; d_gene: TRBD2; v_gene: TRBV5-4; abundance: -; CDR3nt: TGTGCCAGCAGCCCCAGGGAGGGGTTGGATGAGCAGTTCTTC; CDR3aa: CASSPREGLDEQFF
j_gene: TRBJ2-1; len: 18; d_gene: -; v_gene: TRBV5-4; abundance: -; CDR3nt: TGTGCCAGCAGCTTAGGGGGGGGCCGACTAGGGTCCAATATTGAGCAGTTCTTC; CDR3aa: CASSLGGGRLGSNIEQFF
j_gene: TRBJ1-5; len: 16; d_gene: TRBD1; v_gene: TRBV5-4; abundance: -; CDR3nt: TGTGCCAGCAGCGCCGCCCCAGGGGGCGCGGGTCAGCCCCAGCATTTT; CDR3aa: CASSAAPGGAGQPQHF
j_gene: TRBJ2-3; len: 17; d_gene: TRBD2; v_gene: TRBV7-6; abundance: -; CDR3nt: TGTGCCAGCAGCTTAGTCCCGAGCGGGAGGGCGGGAGATACGCAGTATTTT; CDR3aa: CASSLVPSGRAGDTQYF
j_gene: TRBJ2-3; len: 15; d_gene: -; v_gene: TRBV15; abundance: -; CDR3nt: TGTGCCACCAGCAGAGAACTAGTCTTCACAGATACGCAGTATTTT; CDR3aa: CATSRELVFTDTQYF
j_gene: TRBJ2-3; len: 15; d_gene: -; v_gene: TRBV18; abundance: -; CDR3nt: TGTGCCAGCTCACCCGTCAACAGGGCGGCAGATACGCAGTATTTT; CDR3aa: CASSPVNRAADTQYF
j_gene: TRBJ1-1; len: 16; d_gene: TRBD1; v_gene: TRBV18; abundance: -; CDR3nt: TGTGCCAGCTCACCGCGCCAGGGGGCTTTGAACACTGAAGCTTTCTTT; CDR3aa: CASSPRQGALNTEAFF
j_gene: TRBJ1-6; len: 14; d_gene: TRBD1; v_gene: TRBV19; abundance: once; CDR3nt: TGTGCCACCTCCACAGGGGGCAAGGATTCACCCCTCCACTTT; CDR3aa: CATSTGGKDSPLHF
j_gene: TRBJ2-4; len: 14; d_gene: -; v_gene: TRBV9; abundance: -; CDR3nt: TGTGCCAGCAGCGTAGGGCAGGGCGATGACATTCAGTACTTC; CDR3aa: CASSVGQGDDIQYF
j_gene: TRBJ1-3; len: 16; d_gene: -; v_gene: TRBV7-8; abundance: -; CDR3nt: TGTGCCAGCAGCTGGCGCGGCAGGGGCTCCGGAAACACCATATATTTT; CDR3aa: CASSWRGRGSGNTIYF
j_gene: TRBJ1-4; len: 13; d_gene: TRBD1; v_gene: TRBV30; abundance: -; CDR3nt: TGTGCCTGGAGTGTACAGGGGGTAGAAAAACTGTTTTTT; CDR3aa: CAWSVQGVEKLFF
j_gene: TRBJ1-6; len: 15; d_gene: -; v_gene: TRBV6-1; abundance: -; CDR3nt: TGTGCCAGCAGTGAAGAATCCCACAGGGAGGGACCCCTCCACTTT; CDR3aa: CASSEESHREGPLHF
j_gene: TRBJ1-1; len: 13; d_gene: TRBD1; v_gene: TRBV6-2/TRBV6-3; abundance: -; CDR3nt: TGTGCCAGCAGCCCCGACAGGGAAACTGAAGCTTTCTTT; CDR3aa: CASSPDRETEAFF
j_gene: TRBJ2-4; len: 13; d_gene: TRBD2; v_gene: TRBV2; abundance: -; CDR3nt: TGTGCCAGCAATTGGGTTGCGGGAGGGCCGAGATACTTC; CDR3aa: CASNWVAGGPRYF
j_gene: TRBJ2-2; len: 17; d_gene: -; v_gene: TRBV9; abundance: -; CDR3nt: TGTGCCAGCAGCGACAAGATGGGGCAGGGCACCACCGGGGAGCTGTTTTTT; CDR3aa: CASSDKMGQGTTGELFF
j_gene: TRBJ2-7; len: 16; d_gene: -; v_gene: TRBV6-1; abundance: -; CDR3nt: TGTGCCAGCAGTGAAGGGGGCTCGGGACATTTCTACGAGCAGTACTTC; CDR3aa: CASSEGGSGHFYEQYF
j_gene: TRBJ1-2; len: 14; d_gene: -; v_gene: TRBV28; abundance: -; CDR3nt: TGTGCCAGCAGTACAAACAGCCGACCTTATGGCTACACCTTC; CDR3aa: CASSTNSRPYGYTF
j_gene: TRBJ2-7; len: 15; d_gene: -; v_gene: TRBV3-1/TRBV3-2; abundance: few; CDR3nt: TGTGCCAGCAGCCAAGGGTGGCAGTCAACCTACGAGCAGTACTTC; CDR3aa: CASSQGWQSTYEQYF
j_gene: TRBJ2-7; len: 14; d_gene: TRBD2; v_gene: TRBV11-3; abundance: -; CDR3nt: TGTGCCAGCAGCCAGGGACTAGAGTTTAGCGAGCAGTACTTC; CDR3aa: CASSQGLEFSEQYF
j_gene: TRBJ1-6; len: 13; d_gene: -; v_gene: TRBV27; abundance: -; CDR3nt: TGTGCCAGCAGTTTGGACAGAGGATCACCCCTCCACTTT; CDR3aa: CASSLDRGSPLHF
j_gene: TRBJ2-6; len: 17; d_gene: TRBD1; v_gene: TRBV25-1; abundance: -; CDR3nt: TGTGCCAGCAGTGAATTAGGGGGCCTCACTGGGGCCAACGTCCTGACTTTC; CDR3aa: CASSELGGLTGANVLTF
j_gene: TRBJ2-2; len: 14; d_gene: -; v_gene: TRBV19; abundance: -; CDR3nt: TGTGCCAGTGAGGGTAGATCTAACACCGGGGAGCTGTTTTTT; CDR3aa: CASEGRSNTGELFF
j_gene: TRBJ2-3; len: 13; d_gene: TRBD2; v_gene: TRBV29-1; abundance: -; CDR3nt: TGCAGCGTTCTAGCGGGAGTTGGAGATACGCAGTATTTT; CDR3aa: CSVLAGVGDTQYF
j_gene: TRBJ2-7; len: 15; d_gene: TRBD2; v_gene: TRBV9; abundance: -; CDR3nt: TGTGCCAGCAGCTTGGGACTAGCGGGATCCTACGAGCAGTACTTC; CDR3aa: CASSLGLAGSYEQYF